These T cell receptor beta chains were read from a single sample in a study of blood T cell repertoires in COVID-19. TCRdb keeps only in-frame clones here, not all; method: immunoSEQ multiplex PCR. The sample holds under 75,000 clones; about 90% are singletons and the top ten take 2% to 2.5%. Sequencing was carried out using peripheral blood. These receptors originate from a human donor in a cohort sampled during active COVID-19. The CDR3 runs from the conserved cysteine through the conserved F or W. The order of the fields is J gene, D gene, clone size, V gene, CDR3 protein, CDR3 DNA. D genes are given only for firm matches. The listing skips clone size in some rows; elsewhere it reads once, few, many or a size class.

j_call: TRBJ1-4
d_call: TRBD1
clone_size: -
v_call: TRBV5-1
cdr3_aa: CASSGTGDEKLFF
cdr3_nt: TGCGCCAGCAGCGGGACAGGGGATGAAAAACTGTTTTTT

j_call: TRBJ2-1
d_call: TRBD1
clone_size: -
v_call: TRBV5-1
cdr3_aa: CASSLLTTGSSNEQFF
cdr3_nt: TGCGCCAGCAGCTTGCTTACGACAGGGTCTTCGAATGAGCAGTTCTTC

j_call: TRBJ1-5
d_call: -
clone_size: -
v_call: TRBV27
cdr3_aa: CASSGGGRGSNQPQHF
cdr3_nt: TGTGCCAGCAGTGGGGGGGGCAGGGGAAGCAATCAGCCCCAGCATTTT

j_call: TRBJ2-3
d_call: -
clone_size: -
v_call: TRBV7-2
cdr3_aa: CASSPDFYTDTQYF
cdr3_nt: TGTGCCAGCAGCCCCGACTTTTACACAGATACGCAGTATTTT

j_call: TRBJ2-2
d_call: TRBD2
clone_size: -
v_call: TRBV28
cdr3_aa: CASSGGRTSVIGELFF
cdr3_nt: TGTGCCAGCAGTGGGGGTCGGACTAGCGTCATCGGGGAGCTGTTTTTT

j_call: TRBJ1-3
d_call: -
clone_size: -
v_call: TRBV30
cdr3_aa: CAWITSSGNTIYF
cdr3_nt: TGTGCCTGGATAACAAGCTCTGGAAACACCATATATTTT

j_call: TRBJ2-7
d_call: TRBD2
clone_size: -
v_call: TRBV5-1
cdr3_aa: CASSFTGVYGSGGSYEQYF
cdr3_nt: TGCGCCAGCAGCTTTACAGGGGTTTATGGTAGCGGGGGCTCCTACGAGCAGTACTTC

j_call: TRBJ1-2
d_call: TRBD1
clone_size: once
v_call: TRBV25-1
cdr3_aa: CASSISGQITF
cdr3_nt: TGTGCCAGCTCCATCTCGGGACAGATAACCTTC

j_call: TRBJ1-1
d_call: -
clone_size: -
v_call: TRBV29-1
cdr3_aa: CSVFKAGVAFF
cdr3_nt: TGCAGCGTTTTTAAAGCAGGGGTAGCTTTCTTT

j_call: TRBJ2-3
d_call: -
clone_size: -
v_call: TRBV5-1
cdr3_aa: CASSFGLLTSTDTQYF
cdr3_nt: TGCGCCAGCAGCTTTGGACTTCTAACCTCCACAGATACGCAGTATTTT

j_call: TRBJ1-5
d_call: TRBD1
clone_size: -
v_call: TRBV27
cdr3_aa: CASSPGTVNSNQPQHF
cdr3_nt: TGTGCCAGCAGTCCCGGGACAGTTAATAGCAATCAGCCCCAGCATTTT

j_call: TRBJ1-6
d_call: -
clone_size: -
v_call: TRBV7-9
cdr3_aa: CASSLGDSTYNSPLHF
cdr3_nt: TGTGCCAGCAGCTTAGGAGACAGTACCTATAATTCACCCCTCCACTTT

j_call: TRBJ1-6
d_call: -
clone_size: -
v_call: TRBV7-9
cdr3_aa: CASSDGRGIDSPLHF
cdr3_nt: TGTGCCAGCTCCGATGGGAGGGGTATCGATTCACCCCTCCACTTT

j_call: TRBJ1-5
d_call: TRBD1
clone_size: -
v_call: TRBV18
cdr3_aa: CASSLTTGGLGNQPQHF
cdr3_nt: TGTGCCAGCTCACTTACGACAGGGGGATTAGGCAATCAGCCCCAGCATTTT

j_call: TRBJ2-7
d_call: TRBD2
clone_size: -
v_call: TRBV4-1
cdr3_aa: CASSQRVSLAGGNEQYF
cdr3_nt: TGCGCCAGCAGCCAAAGAGTAAGCCTGGCGGGGGGAAACGAGCAGTACTTC

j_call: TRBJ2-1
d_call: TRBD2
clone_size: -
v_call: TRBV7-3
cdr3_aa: CASSLTASGTYNEQFF
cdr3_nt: TGTGCCAGCAGCTTAACCGCTAGCGGCACCTACAATGAGCAGTTCTTC

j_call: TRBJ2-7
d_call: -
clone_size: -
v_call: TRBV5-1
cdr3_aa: CASSRDGRSYEQYF
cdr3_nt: TGCGCCAGCAGCCGGGACGGGAGATCCTACGAGCAGTACTTC

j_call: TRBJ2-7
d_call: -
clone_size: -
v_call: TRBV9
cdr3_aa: CASSGRDNPYEQYF
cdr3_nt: TGTGCCAGCAGCGGACGGGATAACCCCTACGAGCAGTACTTC

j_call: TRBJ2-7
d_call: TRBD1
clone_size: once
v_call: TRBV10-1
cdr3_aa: CASSSDRGRYEQYF
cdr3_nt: TGCGCCAGCAGTTCGGACAGGGGGAGGTACGAGCAGTACTTC

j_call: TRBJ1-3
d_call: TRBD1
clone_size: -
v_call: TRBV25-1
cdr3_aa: CASSDGTASADTIYF
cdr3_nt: TGTGCCAGCAGTGACGGGACAGCCTCTGCGGACACCATATATTTT

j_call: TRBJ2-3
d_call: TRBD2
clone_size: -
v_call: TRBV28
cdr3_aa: CASRGNSGGTDTQYF
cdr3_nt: TGTGCCAGCAGGGGGAACAGCGGGGGCACAGATACGCAGTATTTT

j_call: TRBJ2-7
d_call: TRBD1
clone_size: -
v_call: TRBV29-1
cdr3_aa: CSAGGDRGDEQYF
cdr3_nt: TGCAGCGCTGGGGGGGACAGGGGCGACGAGCAGTACTTC

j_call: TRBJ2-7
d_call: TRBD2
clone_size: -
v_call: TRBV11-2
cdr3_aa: CASSRGGRGHEQYF
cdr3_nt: TGTGCCAGCAGCCGGGGAGGGCGCGGCCACGAGCAGTACTTC

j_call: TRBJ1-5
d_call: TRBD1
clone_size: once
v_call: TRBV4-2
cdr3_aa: CASSQATGGNQPQHF
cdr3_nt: TGTGCCAGCAGCCAAGCGACAGGGGGAAATCAGCCCCAGCATTTT

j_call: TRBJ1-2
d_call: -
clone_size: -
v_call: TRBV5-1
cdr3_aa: CASSRTGTHFYGYTF
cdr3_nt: TGCGCCAGCAGCCGGACCGGGACACACTTCTATGGCTACACCTTC

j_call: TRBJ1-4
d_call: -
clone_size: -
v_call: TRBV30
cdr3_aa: CACRRVATNEKLFF
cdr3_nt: TGTGCCTGTCGGAGGGTTGCCACTAATGAAAAACTGTTTTTT

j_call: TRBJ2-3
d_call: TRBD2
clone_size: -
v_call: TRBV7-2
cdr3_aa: CASSLKAGGAQYF
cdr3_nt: TGTGCCAGCAGCTTAAAAGCGGGAGGAGCGCAGTATTTT

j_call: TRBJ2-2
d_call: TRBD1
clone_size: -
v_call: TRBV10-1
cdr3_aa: CASRQGRGTGELFF
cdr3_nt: TGCGCCAGCCGACAGGGAAGAGGCACCGGGGAGCTGTTTTTT

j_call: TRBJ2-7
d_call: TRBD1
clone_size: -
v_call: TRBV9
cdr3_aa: CASSQTGVGEQYF
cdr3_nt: TGTGCCAGCAGCCAGACAGGGGTCGGCGAGCAGTACTTC

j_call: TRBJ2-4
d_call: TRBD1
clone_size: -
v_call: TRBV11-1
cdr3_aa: CASSPDRGSGNIQYF
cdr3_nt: TGTGCCAGCAGCCCGGACAGGGGGAGCGGGAACATTCAGTACTTC

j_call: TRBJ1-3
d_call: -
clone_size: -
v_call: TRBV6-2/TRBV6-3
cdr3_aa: CASSYSSLGQRGNTIYF
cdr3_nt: TGTGCCAGCAGTTACTCGAGTCTAGGCCAGCGAGGAAACACCATATATTTT

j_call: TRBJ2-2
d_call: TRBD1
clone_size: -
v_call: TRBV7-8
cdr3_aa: CASRITLDRGTGELFF
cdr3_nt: TGTGCCAGCAGAATCACCTTGGACAGGGGGACCGGGGAGCTGTTTTTT

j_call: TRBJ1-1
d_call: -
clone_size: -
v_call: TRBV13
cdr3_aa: CASSGYREAEAFF
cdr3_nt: TGTGCCAGCAGCGGATACAGGGAAGCTGAAGCTTTCTTT

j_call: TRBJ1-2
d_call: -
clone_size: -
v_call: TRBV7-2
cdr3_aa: CASSLVDPGGGGGYTF
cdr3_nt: TGTGCCAGCAGCTTAGTTGATCCCGGGGGCGGGGGTGGCTACACCTTC

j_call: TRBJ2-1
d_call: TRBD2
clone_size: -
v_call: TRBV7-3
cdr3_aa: CASSGLADNEQFF
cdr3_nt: TGTGCCAGCAGCGGACTAGCGGACAATGAGCAGTTCTTC

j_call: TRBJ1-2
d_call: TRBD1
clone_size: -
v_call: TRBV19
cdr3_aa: CASVPGQGYGYTF
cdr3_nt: TGTGCCAGTGTACCGGGACAGGGCTATGGCTACACCTTC

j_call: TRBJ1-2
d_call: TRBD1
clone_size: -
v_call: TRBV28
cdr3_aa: CASREDRGLLYGYTF
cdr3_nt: TGTGCCAGCAGAGAGGACAGGGGCCTTCTCTATGGCTACACCTTC

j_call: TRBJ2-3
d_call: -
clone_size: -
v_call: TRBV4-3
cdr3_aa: CASSQEGGVGAPDTQYF
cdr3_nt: TGCGCCAGCAGCCAAGAAGGAGGGGTCGGGGCTCCAGATACGCAGTATTTT

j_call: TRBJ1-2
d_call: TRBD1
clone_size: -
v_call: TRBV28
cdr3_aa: CASSWGQGRSYGYTF
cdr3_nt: TGTGCCAGCAGTTGGGGACAGGGACGGAGCTATGGCTACACCTTC

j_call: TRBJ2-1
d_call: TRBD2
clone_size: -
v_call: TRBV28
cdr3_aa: CTSISVAGQYNEQFF
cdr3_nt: TGTACCAGCATTTCAGTAGCGGGGCAGTACAATGAGCAGTTCTTC

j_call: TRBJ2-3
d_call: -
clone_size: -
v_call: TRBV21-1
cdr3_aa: CASSKVESGRSAGVSTDTQYF
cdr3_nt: TGTGCCAGCAGCAAAGTAGAAAGCGGGAGGTCAGCGGGGGTTAGCACAGATACGCAGTATTTT

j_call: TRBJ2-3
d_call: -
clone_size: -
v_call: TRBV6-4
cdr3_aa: CASSPDGRGTDTQYF
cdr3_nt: TGTGCCAGCAGCCCCGACGGTCGGGGCACAGATACGCAGTATTTT

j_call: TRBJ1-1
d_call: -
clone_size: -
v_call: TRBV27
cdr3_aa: CASSLGFSGSEAFF
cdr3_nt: TGTGCCAGCAGTTTAGGGTTTAGCGGTTCTGAAGCTTTCTTT

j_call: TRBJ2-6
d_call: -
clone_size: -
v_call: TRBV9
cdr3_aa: CASSVAGTGANVLTF
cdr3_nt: TGTGCCAGCAGCGTAGCGGGGACTGGGGCCAACGTCCTGACTTTC

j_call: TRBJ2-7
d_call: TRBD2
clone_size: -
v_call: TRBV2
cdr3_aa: CASRLAGTYEQYF
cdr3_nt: TGTGCCAGCAGGCTAGCGGGGACCTACGAGCAGTACTTC

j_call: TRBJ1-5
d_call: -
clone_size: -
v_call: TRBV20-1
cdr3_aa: CSASGAGRRDQPQHF
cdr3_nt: TGCAGTGCTAGTGGGGCGGGCAGGAGGGATCAGCCCCAGCATTTT

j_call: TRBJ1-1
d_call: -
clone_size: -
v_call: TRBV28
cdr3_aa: CASTLNTEAFF
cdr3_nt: TGTGCCAGCACTCTGAACACTGAAGCTTTCTTT

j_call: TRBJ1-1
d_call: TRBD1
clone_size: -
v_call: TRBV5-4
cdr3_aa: CASSLIGGTNTEAFF
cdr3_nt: TGTGCCAGCAGCTTAATAGGGGGCACGAACACTGAAGCTTTCTTT

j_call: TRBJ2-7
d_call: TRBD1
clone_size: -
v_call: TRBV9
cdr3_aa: CASSVSGGSEQYF
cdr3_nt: TGTGCCAGCAGCGTATCAGGGGGCTCCGAGCAGTACTTC

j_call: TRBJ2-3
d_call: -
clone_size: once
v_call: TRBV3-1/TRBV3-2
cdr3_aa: CASSPNEGLEGTDTQYF
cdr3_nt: TGTGCCAGCAGCCCGAACGAAGGGCTGGAGGGCACAGATACGCAGTATTTT

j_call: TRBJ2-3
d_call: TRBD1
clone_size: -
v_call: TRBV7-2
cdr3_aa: CASSLARGLDTQYF
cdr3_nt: TGTGCCAGCAGCTTAGCTAGGGGGCTGGATACGCAGTATTTT

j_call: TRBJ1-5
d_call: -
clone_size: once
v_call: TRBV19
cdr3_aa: CASSRYNSNQPQHF
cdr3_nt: TGTGCCAGTAGTCGTTATAATAGCAATCAGCCCCAGCATTTT

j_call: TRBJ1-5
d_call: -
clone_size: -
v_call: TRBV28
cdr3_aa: CASSPTGYQPQHF
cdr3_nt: TGTGCCAGCAGCCCCACGGGGTATCAGCCCCAGCATTTT

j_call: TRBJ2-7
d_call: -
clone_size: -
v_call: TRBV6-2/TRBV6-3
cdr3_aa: CASSRQYEQYF
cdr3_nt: TGTGCCAGCAGCAGACAATACGAGCAGTACTTC

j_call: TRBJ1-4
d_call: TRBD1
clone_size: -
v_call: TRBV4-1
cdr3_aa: CASSQVFDRGGEKLFF
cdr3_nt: TGCGCCAGCAGCCAAGTCTTCGACAGGGGTGGTGAAAAACTGTTTTTT

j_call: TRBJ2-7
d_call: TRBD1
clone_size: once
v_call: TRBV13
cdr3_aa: CASSTSPGQTYEQYF
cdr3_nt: TGTGCCAGCAGCACCTCTCCGGGACAGACCTACGAGCAGTACTTC

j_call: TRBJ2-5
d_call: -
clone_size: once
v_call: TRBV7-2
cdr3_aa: CASSPRGAGGFETQYF
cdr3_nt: TGTGCCAGCAGCCCCCGGGGGGCAGGGGGCTTCGAGACCCAGTACTTC

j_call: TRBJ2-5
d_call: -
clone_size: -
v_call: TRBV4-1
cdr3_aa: CASSQVDREETQYF
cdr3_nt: TGCGCCAGCAGCCAAGTCGACAGAGAAGAGACCCAGTACTTC

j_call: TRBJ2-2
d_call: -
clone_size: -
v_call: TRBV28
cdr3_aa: CASAGSPAAGELFF
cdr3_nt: TGTGCCAGCGCCGGGTCTCCTGCCGCCGGGGAGCTGTTTTTT

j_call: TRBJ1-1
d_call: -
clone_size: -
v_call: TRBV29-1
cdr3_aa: CSVVRGGYTEAFF
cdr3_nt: TGCAGCGTCGTGCGGGGGGGCTACACTGAAGCTTTCTTT